The 21 T cell receptor beta chains below were found in one sample sequenced in a study of cytotoxic CD8 clonotypes in ibrutinib-treated CLL. Libraries were prepared by immunoSEQ multiplex PCR; TCRdb keeps only in-frame clonotypes and omits some of them. The table includes some 300,000 clones, around four fifths detected once. The specimen was PBMCs, collected before ibrutinib treatment. The receptors come from a human donor with chronic lymphocytic leukemia.

V and J are TRBV28 and TRBJ2-4; D is undetermined. V was trimmed by 1 base and J by 9 bases, leaving 10 bases between them. Germline CDR1 and CDR2: MDHEN and SYDVKM. This CDR3 is 13 amino acids long. The CDR3 reads CASSLSDLSIQYF. The CDR3 region has the DNA TGTGCCAGCAGTTTATCTGACCTTAGCATTCAGTACTTC.

The chain uses TRBV9 and TRBJ2-2; D remains ambiguous. Germline loops: CDR1 SGDLS, CDR2 YYNGEE. V was cut by 4 bases and J by 3 bases, with 13 bases left in between. This CDR3 contains 15 residues. The chain's CDR3 is CASSSTPAYTGELFF. The CDR3 DNA reads as TGTGCCAGCAGCTCTACCCCGGCGTACACCGGGGAGCTGTTTTTT.

The V and J genes are TRBV18 and TRBJ2-1; D may be TRBD1 (5 bases). CDR1 and CDR2 (germline): KGHSH, LQKENI. Trimming removed 2 bases at V and 5 bases at J, with 10 bases between. The length of the CDR3 is 14 residues. The CDR3 DNA follows: TGTGCCAGCTCACCAAATACAGGAAACAATGAGCAGTTCTTC. It specifies CASSPNTGNNEQFF.

The chain combines TRBV2 with TRBJ2-5; D remains ambiguous. From germline, CDR1 is SNHLY and CDR2 FYNNEI. The CDR3 length is 12 residues. V was clipped by 2 bases and J by 4 bases, with 5 bases between them. CDR3 sequence reads: CASSELGETQYF. DNA of the CDR3: TGTGCCAGCAGTGAACTGGGAGAGACCCAGTACTTC.

This clone has only a few counts. The chain combines TRBV5-1 with TRBJ2-7; no clear D. Germline loops: CDR1 SGHRS, CDR2 YFSETQ. The CDR3 is 14 residues long. The germline V and J ends were trimmed by 0 bases and 0 bases, with 7 bases remaining between them. CDR3 nucleotides: TGCGCCAGCAGCTTGGTAGGGATCTCCTACGAGCAGTACTTC. It yields the protein CASSLVGISYEQYF.

V and J are TRBV11-2 and TRBJ1-1, with D maybe TRBD1 (6 bases). The V gene lost 2 bases and the J gene lost 0 bases, with 13 bases spanning the gap. Germline loops: CDR1 SGHAT, CDR2 FQNNGV. The CDR3 is 16 residues long. Here the CDR3 DNA reads TGTGCCAGCAGCTTACTCACAGGGATTCTGAACACTGAAGCTTTCTTT. This codes for CASSLLTGILNTEAFF.

The table lists this clone with a count of one. This chain uses TRBV6-5 with TRBJ1-2; 8 nucleotides line up with TRBD1. Germline assignment: CDR1 MNHEY and CDR2 SVGAGI. V shed 3 bases and J 8 bases; nucleotides not matched to a gene: 8. The CDR3 length is 14 residues. The CDR3 bases are TGTGCCAGCAGTTATAGAAAAGGGACAGGCGGCTACACCTTC. As protein: CASSYRKGTGGYTF.

This chain uses TRBV28 with TRBJ1-6; 8 bases match TRBD1. Germline V gene data show CDR1 as MDHEN and CDR2 as SYDVKM. Unmatched junction bases numbered 4, after V lost 3 bases and J lost 9 bases. This CDR3 is 14 amino acids long. The CDR3 sequence: CASSLTGDTSPLHF. CDR3 nucleotide sequence: TGTGCCAGCAGTTTGACAGGGGATACTTCACCCCTCCACTTT.

J is TRBJ2-1 and V is TRBV5-6, with 11 bases aligning to TRBD2. Trimming cost V 0 bases and J 1 base; bases outside gene matches: 3. Germline lookup yields CDR1 SGHDT and CDR2 YYEEEE. The CDR3 runs to 17 residues. CDR3 sequence: CASSLGPSGRSYNEQFF. For the CDR3, the DNA is TGTGCCAGCAGCTTGGGTCCTAGCGGGAGGTCCTACAATGAGCAGTTCTTC.

This chain uses TRBV5-4 with TRBJ2-5; 8 nucleotides match TRBD1. The CDR3 is 15 amino acids. The germline V gene has CDR1 SGHNT and CDR2 YYREEE (reference sequence). The junction had 9 bases not matched to a gene; V was cut back by 4 bases and J by 4 bases. The CDR3 DNA follows: TGTGCCAGCAGCCTCACAGGGGGGTTAAGAGAGACCCAGTACTTC. As protein: CASSLTGGLRETQYF.

This clone has more than one count but fewer than ten. The gene calls are TRBV4-3 and TRBJ2-2; no firm D call. Germline assignment: CDR1 LGHNA and CDR2 YSLEER. This CDR3 has 15 amino acids. V dropped 0 bases and J dropped 1 base, with 6 bases sitting between them. DNA for the CDR3: TGCGCCAGCAGCCAAGATGGCCTGAACACCGGGGAGCTGTTTTTT. Translating gives CASSQDGLNTGELFF.

This clone appeared a single time. V is TRBV15 and J is TRBJ2-5; 7 bases map to TRBD2. The CDR3 has 15 amino acids. V gave up 4 bases and J gave up 1 base; unmatched junction bases: 6. The germline V gene encodes CDR1 LNHNV and CDR2 YYDKDF (reference sequence). The CDR3 DNA is TGTGCCACCAGCAACGGGAGGACCTTCCAAGAGACCCAGTACTTC. Amino acids: CATSNGRTFQETQYF.

The V and J genes are TRBV19 and TRBJ2-7; 10 bases align to TRBD2. CDR1 LNHDA and CDR2 SQIVND come from the germline V gene (reference sequence). The CDR3 consists of 15 residues. The V segment lost 5 bases and the J segment 4 bases; nucleotides outside the gene matches: 8. CDR3 nucleotides: TGTGCCAGTAGTTTAGCGGGAGGTAATAGGTACGAGCAGTACTTC. This encodes CASSLAGGNRYEQYF.

This clone was seen just once. The chain carries TRBV7-6 and TRBJ2-7; D is possibly TRBD1 or TRBD2 (5 bases each). CDR1 and CDR2 from the germline V gene are SGHVS and FNYEAQ. CDR3 length equals 15 residues. V lost 0 bases and J 1 base, leaving 10 bases between the germline ends. CDR3 nucleotides: TGTGCCAGCAGCTTAGCCCGAGGGGAGTCCTACGAGCAGTACTTC. Translating gives CASSLARGESYEQYF. Supplemented by reference TRBV7-6 and TRBJ2-7, the full variable domain reads GAGVSQSPRYKVTKRGQDVALRCDPISGHVSLYWYRQALGQGPEFLTYFNYEAQQDKSGLPNDRFSAERPEGSISTLTIQRTEQRDSAMYRCASSLARGESYEQYFGPGTRLTVT.

The genes are TRBV14 and TRBJ2-2; D is unresolved. The CDR3 runs to 15 residues. Trimming pared 0 bases from V and 1 base from J, leaving 6 bases between. Germline loops: CDR1 SGHDN, CDR2 FVKESK. CDR3: CASSQDDWNTGELFF. The CDR3 region has the DNA TGTGCCAGCAGCCAAGATGACTGGAACACCGGGGAGCTGTTTTTT.

The chain couples TRBV7-2 to TRBJ2-6; unclear D gene. The CDR3 is made up of 13 amino acids. Per the germline V gene, CDR1 is SGHTA and CDR2 is FQGNSA. The V and J ends lost 8 bases and 1 base respectively, with 6 bases between them. CDR3: CASDVSGANVLTF. For the CDR3, the DNA is TGTGCCAGCGACGTATCTGGGGCCAACGTCCTGACTTTC. The full variable domain, with the rest looked up from reference TRBV7-2 and TRBJ2-6, is GAGVSQSPSNKVTEKGKDVELRCDPISGHTALYWYRQSLGQGLEFLIYFQGNSAPDKSGLPSDRFSAERTGGSVSTLTIQRTQQEDSAVYLCASDVSGANVLTFGAGSRLTVL.

This clone has just one count. V and J are TRBV7-2 and TRBJ2-7; a possible D gene is TRBD2 (5 bases). The CDR3 totals 15 residues. Germline V gene data show CDR1 as SGHTA and CDR2 as FQGNSA. The V end lost 3 bases, the J end lost 2 bases, and 14 bases lay between the germline ends. CDR3 coding DNA: TGTGCCAGCAGCTTCGGCGGGCTATCAACCTACGAGCAGTACTTC. Protein: CASSFGGLSTYEQYF.

CDR3 sequence (DNA): TGCGCCAGCAGCTTGACGGGGTCAGGGGGCGGCGAGCAGTACTTC. Translation: CASSLTGSGGGEQYF. The chain employs TRBV5-1 and TRBJ2-7; TRBD1 aligns across 8 bases. This CDR3 contains 15 residues. J gave up 6 bases and V 1 base, and 9 bases lay outside the gene matches. From germline, CDR1 is SGHRS and CDR2 YFSETQ.

This clone appeared a single time. The rearrangement links TRBV9 to TRBJ2-2, with a possible D match to TRBD1 (5 bases). The V gene lost 7 bases and the J gene lost 8 bases, with 21 bases spanning the gap. The germline V gene encodes CDR1 SGDLS and CDR2 YYNGEE. This CDR3 contains 15 residues. CDR3 DNA sequence: TGTGCCAGCTCCCATCGGACATCTTTCGGGGGGGAGCTGTTTTTT. Its translation: CASSHRTSFGGELFF.

The CDR3 sequence is CAWSINTYNEQFF. Written as DNA, the CDR3 is TGTGCCTGGAGCATCAACACCTACAATGAGCAGTTCTTC. V gene TRBV30 combines with J gene TRBJ2-1, with D uncertain. Germline V CDR1 and CDR2: GTSNPN, SVGIG (reference sequence). CDR3 length equals 13 residues. The V and J ends lost 3 bases and 2 bases respectively, with 8 bases between them.

V gene TRBV5-8 combines with J gene TRBJ1-2; D not certain. The CDR3 length is 12 residues. Germline CDR1 is SGHTS and CDR2 is YDEGEE. V was cut by 2 bases and J by 7 bases, with 9 bases left in between. CDR3 region: CASSLAYGGYTF. In DNA form, the CDR3 reads TGTGCCAGCAGCTTAGCCTATGGTGGCTACACCTTC.